Here is one T cell receptor (beta chain) with its context. The antigen remains unidentified. The CDR3 is 15 residues long. The germline V gene has CDR1 MDHEN and CDR2 SYDVKM. The junction had 7 bases not matched to a gene; V was cut back by 2 bases and J by 4 bases. TCRdb re-called the reads with MiXCR, one entry per CDR3 protein. The sample includes 100,000 to 150,000 distinct CDR3 sequences, about 24% of them seen just once. The data derive from a study of T cell repertoires in cytomegalovirus infection. Overall study results and limits: HLA-C-restricted TCR beta clonotypes specific for CMV led the ex vivo response.

Sequencing was done on a sample of PBMCs, sequenced either directly or after in vitro stimulation (not recorded which). This rearrangement joins TRBV28 to TRBJ2-7; 8 bases line up with TRBD2. This sequence originates from a human donor in good health (CMV status not recorded). Some clones in this sample may be carry-over from other donors' samples. CDR3 sequence reads: CASSLASGRGYEQYF. CDR3 nucleotide sequence: TGTGCCAGCAGTTTAGCCAGCGGGAGAGGTTACGAGCAGTACTTC.